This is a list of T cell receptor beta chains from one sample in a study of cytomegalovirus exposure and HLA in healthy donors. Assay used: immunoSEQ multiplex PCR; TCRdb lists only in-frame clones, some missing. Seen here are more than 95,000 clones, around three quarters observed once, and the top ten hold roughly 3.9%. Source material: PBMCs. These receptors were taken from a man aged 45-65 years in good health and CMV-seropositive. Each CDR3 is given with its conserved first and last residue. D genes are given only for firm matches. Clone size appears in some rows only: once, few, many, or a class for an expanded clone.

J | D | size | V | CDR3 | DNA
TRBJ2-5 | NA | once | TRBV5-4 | CASTKGRAEETQYF | TGTGCCAGCACCAAAGGTAGAGCGGAAGAGACCCAGTACTTC
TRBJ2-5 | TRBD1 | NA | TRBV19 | CASRTRQGRETQYF | TGTGCCAGTAGGACCAGACAGGGGCGCGAGACCCAGTACTTC
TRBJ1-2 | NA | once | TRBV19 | CASSIGTGSYGYTF | TGTGCCAGTAGTATAGGCACAGGGAGCTATGGCTACACCTTC
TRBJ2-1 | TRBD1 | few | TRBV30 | CAWSETGENEQFF | TGTGCCTGGAGTGAGACAGGGGAGAATGAGCAGTTCTTC
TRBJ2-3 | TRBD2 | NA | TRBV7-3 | CASSLTSGSLTDTQYF | TGTGCCAGCAGCTTAACTAGCGGGAGCCTCACAGATACGCAGTATTTT
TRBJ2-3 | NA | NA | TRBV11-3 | CASSLARGRDTQYF | TGTGCCAGCAGCTTAGCCCGAGGTCGGGATACGCAGTATTTT
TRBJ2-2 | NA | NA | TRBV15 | CATSGGRTLTGELFF | TGTGCCACCAGTGGGGGGAGGACCCTCACCGGGGAGCTGTTTTTT
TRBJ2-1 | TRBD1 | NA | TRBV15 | CATSKDRGTYNEQFF | TGTGCCACCAGTAAGGACAGGGGGACCTACAATGAGCAGTTCTTC
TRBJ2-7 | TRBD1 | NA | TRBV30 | CAWTTGDYEQYF | TGTGCCTGGACGACAGGGGACTACGAGCAGTACTTC
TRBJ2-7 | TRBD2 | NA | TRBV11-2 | CASSIRLAYEQYF | TGTGCCAGCAGCATACGACTAGCTTACGAGCAGTACTTC
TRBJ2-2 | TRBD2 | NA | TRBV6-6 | CASGGLAGSTGELFF | TGTGCCAGCGGCGGGCTAGCGGGATCCACCGGGGAGCTGTTTTTT
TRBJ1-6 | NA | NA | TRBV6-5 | CASSSRARGAPLHF | TGTGCCAGCAGTTCCCGGGCCCGGGGGGCACCCCTCCACTTT
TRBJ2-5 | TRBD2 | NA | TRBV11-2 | CASSPGTSGRFRETQYF | TGTGCCAGCAGCCCCGGGACTAGCGGGAGGTTTCGGGAGACCCAGTACTTC
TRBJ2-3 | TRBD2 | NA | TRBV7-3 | CASSNGPGTSGSTSTDTQYF | TGTGCCAGCAGCAACGGGCCCGGGACTAGCGGGAGTACGAGCACAGATACGCAGTATTTT
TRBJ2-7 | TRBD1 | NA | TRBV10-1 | CASSEGTGGFYEQYF | TGCGCCAGCAGTGAGGGGACAGGGGGTTTCTACGAGCAGTACTTC
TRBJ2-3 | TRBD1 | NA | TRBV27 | CASSPQQGADTQYF | TGTGCCAGCAGCCCTCAACAGGGGGCAGATACGCAGTATTTT
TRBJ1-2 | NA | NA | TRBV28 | CASSSTGPLYYGYTF | TGTGCCAGCAGTTCGACAGGACCCCTATACTATGGCTACACCTTC
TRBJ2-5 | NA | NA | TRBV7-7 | CASSLADREQETQYF | TGTGCCAGCAGCTTAGCCGACAGAGAGCAAGAGACCCAGTACTTC
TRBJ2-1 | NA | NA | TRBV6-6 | CASSSPGKNNEQFF | TGTGCCAGCAGTTCCCCCGGGAAGAACAATGAGCAGTTCTTC
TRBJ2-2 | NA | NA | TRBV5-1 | CASSSHRVNTGELFF | TGCGCCAGCAGCAGCCACAGGGTGAACACCGGGGAGCTGTTTTTT
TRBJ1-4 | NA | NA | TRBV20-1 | CSAESEKLFF | TGCAGTGCGGAGTCTGAAAAACTGTTTTTT
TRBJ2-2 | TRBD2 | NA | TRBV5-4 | CASSLFSGSLTADTGELFF | TGTGCCAGCAGCTTGTTTAGCGGGAGCCTTACTGCCGACACCGGGGAGCTGTTTTTT
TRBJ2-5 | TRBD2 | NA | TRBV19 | CASSMGAGEGHGETQYF | TGTGCCAGTAGTATGGGAGCGGGAGAGGGGCATGGAGAGACCCAGTACTTC
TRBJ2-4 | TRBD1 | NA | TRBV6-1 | CASSDVWGQGSWLAKNIQYF | TGTGCCAGCAGTGACGTGTGGGGACAGGGGTCTTGGCTAGCCAAAAACATTCAGTACTTC
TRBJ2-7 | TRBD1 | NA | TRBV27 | CASSFGQESREQYF | TGTGCCAGCAGTTTTGGACAGGAGTCCCGCGAGCAGTACTTC
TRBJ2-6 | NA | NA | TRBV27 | CASSPQVPGANVLTF | TGTGCCAGCAGCCCACAGGTCCCTGGGGCCAACGTCCTGACTTTC
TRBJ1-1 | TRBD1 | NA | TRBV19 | CASSIGQGTNTEAFF | TGTGCCAGTAGTATCGGACAGGGTACGAACACTGAAGCTTTCTTT
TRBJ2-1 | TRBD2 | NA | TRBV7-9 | CASSQTSISEQFF | TGTGCCAGCAGCCAGACTAGCATCAGTGAGCAGTTCTTC